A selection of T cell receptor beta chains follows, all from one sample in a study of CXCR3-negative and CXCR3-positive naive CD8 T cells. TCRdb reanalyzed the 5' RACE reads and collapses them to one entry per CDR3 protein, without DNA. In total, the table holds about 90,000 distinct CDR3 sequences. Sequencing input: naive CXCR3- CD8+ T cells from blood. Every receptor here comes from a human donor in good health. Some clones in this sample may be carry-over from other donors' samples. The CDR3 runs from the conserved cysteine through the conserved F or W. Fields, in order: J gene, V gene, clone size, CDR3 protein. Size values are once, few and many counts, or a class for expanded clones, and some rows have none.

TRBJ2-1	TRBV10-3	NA	CAISEDRDRVYNEQFF
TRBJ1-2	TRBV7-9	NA	CASSFGENYTF
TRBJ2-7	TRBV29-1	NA	CRVGARGDEQYF
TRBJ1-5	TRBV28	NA	CASRPYRGNNQPQHF
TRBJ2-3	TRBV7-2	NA	CASSYGLARTDTQYF
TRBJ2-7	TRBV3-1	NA	CASSQDFPYEQYF
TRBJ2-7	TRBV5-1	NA	CASRGVGSYEQYF
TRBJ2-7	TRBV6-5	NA	CASRVEGVRSYEQYF
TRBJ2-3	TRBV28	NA	CASTWGTSGIETDTQYF
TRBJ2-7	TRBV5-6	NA	CASSPTGELEEQYF
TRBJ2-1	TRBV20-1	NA	CSAILTGGNEQFF
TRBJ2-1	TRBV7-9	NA	CASSGGQLAKQFF
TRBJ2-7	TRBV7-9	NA	CASSYRPGNEQYF
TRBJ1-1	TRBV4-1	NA	CASSPGGGNTEAFF
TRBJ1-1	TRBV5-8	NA	CASSYWTGNTEAFF
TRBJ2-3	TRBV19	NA	CASSIWSADTQYF
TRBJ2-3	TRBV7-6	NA	CASSSSPGLAASTDTQYF
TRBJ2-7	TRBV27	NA	CASSFQTQGIGYEQYF
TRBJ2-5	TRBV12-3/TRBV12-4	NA	CASSAPGLETQYF
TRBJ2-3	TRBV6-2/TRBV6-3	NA	CASSLLTDTQYF
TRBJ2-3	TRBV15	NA	CATSRRGVRADTQYF
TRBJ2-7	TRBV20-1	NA	CSARSIWDSLYEQYF
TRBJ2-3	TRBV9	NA	CASSAWTGVTDTQYF
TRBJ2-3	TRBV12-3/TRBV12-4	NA	CASSTRTSGGPDTQYF
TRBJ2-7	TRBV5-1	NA	CASSFGQAYEQYF
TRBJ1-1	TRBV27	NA	CASSLITGNTEAFF
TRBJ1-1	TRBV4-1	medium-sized	CASSRDQDWDTEAFF
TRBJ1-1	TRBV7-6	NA	CASSSRQGMNTEAFF
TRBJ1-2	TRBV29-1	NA	CSVYDSTYGYTF
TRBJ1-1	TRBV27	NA	CASSPNRPPEAFF
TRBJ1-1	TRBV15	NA	CATSPRLNTEAFF
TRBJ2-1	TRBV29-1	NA	CSAPRTGASWYNEQFF
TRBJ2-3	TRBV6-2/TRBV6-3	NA	CATLPAVLGLDTQYF
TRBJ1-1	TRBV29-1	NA	CSALSPGRTTEAFF
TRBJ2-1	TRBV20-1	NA	CSARDRAGTSSNEQFF
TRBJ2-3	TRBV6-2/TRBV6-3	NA	CASSWTGVIDTQYF
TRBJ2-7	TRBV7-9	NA	CATPKSNYEQYF
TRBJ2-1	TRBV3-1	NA	CASTNVKGLLAGPRGEQFF
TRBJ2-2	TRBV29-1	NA	CSVSREMGGELFF
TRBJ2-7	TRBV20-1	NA	CSASGESSYEQYF
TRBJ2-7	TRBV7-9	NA	CASSPGQGVRYEQYF
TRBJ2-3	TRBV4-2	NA	CASSQEAGVGGRDTQYF
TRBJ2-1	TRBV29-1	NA	CSVPEDTEQFF
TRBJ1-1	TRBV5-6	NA	CASSGGQTMNTEAFF
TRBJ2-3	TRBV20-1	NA	CSAKFTDTQYF
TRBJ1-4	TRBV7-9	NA	CASSGSGPTNEKLFF